These 24 T cell receptor beta chains originate from one sample sequenced in a study of blood T cell repertoires in COVID-19. Only in-frame clones appear in the TCRdb table, and some are missing; sequencing was by immunoSEQ multiplex PCR. The table lists over 200,000 clones, 70% to 80% of them singletons. What was sequenced was peripheral blood. Source of these receptors: a woman of 80 years or more with acute or convalescent COVID-19.

The V call is TRBV6-5, the J call TRBJ2-2; D might be TRBD1 (5 bases). CDR1 and CDR2 from the germline V gene are MNHEY and SVGAGI. The V gene lost 2 bases and the J gene lost 1 base, with 8 bases spanning the gap. This CDR3 contains 15 residues. As DNA, the CDR3 is TGTGCCAGCAGTTACCGACAGAAGAACACCGGGGAGCTGTTTTTT. Translated: CASSYRQKNTGELFF.

The chain joins TRBV9 to TRBJ1-2; D is unclear. Trimming stripped 4 bases from V and 3 bases from J, with 16 bases between. This CDR3 is built from 15 residues. Germline V gene lookup returns CDR1 SGDLS and CDR2 YYNGEE. CDR3 protein: CASSLEATGDYGYTF. In nucleotides, the CDR3 is TGTGCCAGCAGCCTAGAAGCCACGGGAGACTATGGCTACACCTTC.

The chain carries TRBV2 and TRBJ2-2, with a tentative D call TRBD1 (5 bases). Germline V gene data show CDR1 as SNHLY and CDR2 as FYNNEI. V lost 6 bases and J 6 bases, leaving 14 bases between the germline ends. CDR3 length: 14 amino acids. The DNA for the CDR3 is TGTGCCAGCAGCGGGCAGGGTATCCCCGGGGAGCTGTTTTTT. Its translation: CASSGQGIPGELFF.

The J gene is TRBJ1-2, the V gene TRBV3-1 (or the pseudogene TRBV3-2); D call uncertain. This CDR3 spans 15 amino acids. Germline assignment: CDR1 LGHDT and CDR2 YNNKEL (reference sequence). V was pared by 3 bases and J by 8 bases, with 19 bases between. CDR3 sequence (DNA): TGTGCCAGCAGCCATCGCGGCGGCACGGGAGGCGGCTACACCTTC. Its translation is CASSHRGGTGGGYTF.

The genes are TRBV5-5 and TRBJ1-4; no clear D. This CDR3 has 13 residues. The ends were cut back, 6 bases at V and 4 bases at J, with 10 bases in the middle. Germline V CDR1 and CDR2: SGHKS, YYEKEE (reference sequence). CDR3 in amino acids: CASNHESNEKLFF. For the CDR3, the DNA is TGTGCCAGCAACCACGAGAGTAATGAAAAACTGTTTTTT.

J is TRBJ2-3 and V is TRBV10-3, with D possibly being TRBD2 (6 bases). Deletions cut 8 bases from V and 0 bases from J, with 12 bases between. Germline values: CDR1 ENHRY, CDR2 SYGVKD. CDR3 length: 14 amino acids. CDR3 loop: CAIGPGTSTDTQYF. The CDR3 coding sequence is TGTGCCATCGGACCGGGGACTAGCACAGATACGCAGTATTTT.

The chain carries TRBV4-2 and TRBJ2-5; 14 bases match TRBD2. Germline V CDR1 and CDR2: LGHNA, YNFKEQ. This CDR3 has 19 amino acids. Unmatched junction bases numbered 16, after V lost 4 bases and J lost 6 bases. The CDR3 nucleotides are TGTGCCAGCAGCCTTAGCCTGGGACTAGCGGGGGCAGAAGGGAAGACCCAGTACTTC. Its translation: CASSLSLGLAGAEGKTQYF.

The genes are TRBV30 and TRBJ1-6; no definite D call. The CDR3 runs 13 residues. Germline CDR1 reads GTSNPN; CDR2 reads SVGIG (reference sequence). The ends were cut back, 3 bases at V and 8 bases at J, with 11 bases in the middle. CDR3 DNA: TGTGCCTGGAGGAGGTCCGAAGATTCACCCCTCCACTTT. Translated: CAWRRSEDSPLHF. Looking up the rest from reference TRBV30 and TRBJ1-6 gives the full variable domain: SQTIHQWPATLVQPVGSPLSLECTVEGTSNPNLYWYRQAAGRGLQLLFYSVGIGQISSEVPQNLSASRPQDRQFILSSKKLLLSDSGFYLCAWRRSEDSPLHFGNGTRLTVT.

V and J are TRBV11-2 and TRBJ2-3, with TRBD2 matching over 12 bases. V lost 0 bases, J lost 2 bases, and 9 bases stayed unmatched. The germline V gene encodes CDR1 SGHAT and CDR2 FQNNGV. The length of the CDR3 is 19 residues. CDR3 bases: TGTGCCAGCAGCTTAGAACCCCCCGCTAGCGGGGGGGTCACAGATACGCAGTATTTT. It translates to CASSLEPPASGGVTDTQYF. The full variable domain, in which reference TRBV11-2 and TRBJ2-3 provide the parts outside the CDR3, is EAGVAQSPRYKIIEKRQSVAFWCNPISGHATLYWYQQILGQGPKLLIQFQNNGVVDDSQLPKDRFSAERLKGVDSTLKIQPAKLEDSAVYLCASSLEPPASGGVTDTQYFGPGTRLTVL.

This sequence joins TRBV7-9 and TRBJ2-1; 12 bases are shared with TRBD2. The V gene end was trimmed by 2 bases and the J gene end by 11 bases; junction bases not matched to a gene: 7. The CDR3 contains 15 residues. CDR1 is SEHNR and CDR2 is FQNEAQ in the germline V gene (reference sequence). This CDR3 is CASSLLAGGDWKQFF. In DNA form, the CDR3 reads TGTGCCAGCAGCTTACTAGCGGGAGGGGATTGGAAGCAGTTCTTC.

The chain recombines TRBV6-2 or TRBV6-3 with TRBJ2-6; D is perhaps TRBD1 (5 bases). Trimming cost V 5 bases and J 0 bases, with 11 bases left between them. The CDR3 is made up of 16 amino acids. Germline V gene lookup returns CDR1 MNHEY and CDR2 SVGEGT. The CDR3 DNA reads as TGTGCCAGCAGTACCCGACAGTACTCTGGGGCCAACGTCCTGACTTTC. Protein sequence: CASSTRQYSGANVLTF.

This rearrangement joins TRBV7-9 to TRBJ2-1, with D tentatively TRBD2 (6 bases). This CDR3 is built from 18 residues. Per the germline V gene, CDR1 is SEHNR and CDR2 is FQNEAQ (reference sequence). Deletions cut 5 bases from V and 4 bases from J, with 24 bases between. The CDR3 protein is CASSHPSTGSREYNEQFF. CDR3 in DNA: TGTGCCAGCAGCCACCCCTCAACCGGGAGCCGCGAGTACAATGAGCAGTTCTTC.

The chain joins TRBV3-1 (or the pseudogene TRBV3-2) to TRBJ1-2; 9 bases are shared with TRBD1. The length of the CDR3 is 15 residues. The germline V gene has CDR1 LGHDT and CDR2 YNNKEL (reference sequence). The ends lost 1 base at V and 2 bases at J; junction bases unmatched: 2. Here the CDR3 reads CASSQGGQGNYGYTF. The CDR3 DNA reads TGTGCCAGCAGCCAAGGCGGACAGGGGAACTATGGCTACACCTTC.

The chain carries TRBV12-5 and TRBJ2-5; TRBD1 agrees at 12 bases. V lost 2 bases, J lost 5 bases, and 12 bases stayed unmatched. This CDR3 has 18 amino acids. CDR1 LGHNT and CDR2 FRNRAP come from the germline V gene. CDR3: CASGLPHAGTGGAETQYF. The CDR3 bases are TGTGCTAGTGGTTTGCCGCACGCCGGGACAGGGGGCGCGGAGACCCAGTACTTC.

The J gene is TRBJ2-3, the V gene TRBV7-3, with D possibly TRBD1 on 6 matching bases. Germline CDR1 reads SGHTA; CDR2 reads FQGTGA. With 7 bases removed from V and 0 bases from J, the gap between germline ends came to 11 bases. This CDR3 has 14 amino acids. The CDR3: CASKLGASTDTQYF. The CDR3 region has the DNA TGTGCCAGCAAGTTGGGGGCTAGCACAGATACGCAGTATTTT.

This chain links TRBV29-1 with TRBJ1-1, with D hard to call. The CDR3 length is 13 residues. V was clipped by 4 bases and J by 1 base, with 10 bases between them. The V gene's germline CDR1 is SQVTM and CDR2 ANQGSEA. The CDR3 loop reads CSVGRMANTEAFF. For the CDR3, the DNA is TGCAGCGTTGGGAGGATGGCGAACACTGAAGCTTTCTTT.

The chain uses TRBV5-1 and TRBJ1-6, with a possible D match to TRBD1 (5 bases). There are 13 residues in the CDR3. The germline V and J ends were trimmed by 6 bases and 5 bases, with 9 bases remaining between them. Germline CDR1 reads SGHRS; CDR2 reads YFSETQ. CDR3 DNA: TGCGCCAGCACTTCCAGGGATAATTCACCCCTCCACTTT. This encodes CASTSRDNSPLHF.

There are a few counts of this clone. This rearrangement joins TRBV2 to TRBJ1-4; D remains ambiguous. V gave up 5 bases and J gave up 5 bases, with 6 bases separating them. Germline assignment: CDR1 SNHLY and CDR2 FYNNEI. The CDR3 has 12 residues. In DNA, the CDR3 is TGTGCCAGCAGTAGGGAGAATGAAAAACTGTTTTTT. Amino acids: CASSRENEKLFF.

The chain combines TRBV7-9 with TRBJ1-5; D remains unclear. The CDR3 has 14 residues. CDR1 is SEHNR, CDR2 FQNEAQ, per germline (reference sequence). With 1 base removed from V and 3 bases from J, the gap between germline ends came to 7 bases. The CDR3 coding sequence is TGTGCCAGCAGCTTAGACAGATTCAATCAGCCCCAGCATTTT. Residues: CASSLDRFNQPQHF.

This clone was observed a few times. The chain carries TRBV6-5 and TRBJ2-5; weak D call: TRBD1 (5 bases). Looked up from germline, CDR1 is MNHEY and CDR2 is SVGAGI. V was shortened by 6 bases and J by 5 bases, with 13 bases between the two germline ends. This CDR3 is built from 13 residues. The CDR3 reads CASRDQGWETQYF. The DNA of the CDR3 is TGTGCCAGCAGAGACCAGGGTTGGGAGACCCAGTACTTC.

The chain is built from TRBV2 and TRBJ1-1; 7 bases match TRBD1. Trimming cost V 4 bases and J 0 bases; bases outside gene matches: 11. Germline values: CDR1 SNHLY, CDR2 FYNNEI. The length of the CDR3 is 17 residues. CDR3 nucleotides: TGTGCCAGCAGTGTGAGTTGGGTGGGACAGCTGAACACTGAAGCTTTCTTT. Translation: CASSVSWVGQLNTEAFF.

The genes are TRBV7-8 and TRBJ2-1; 9 bases fit TRBD2. Per germline, CDR1 SGHVS and CDR2 FQNEAQ. J lost 1 base, V lost 5 bases, and 6 bases had no gene match. The CDR3 length is 16 residues. This CDR3 is CASSRVAGVSYNEQFF. CDR3 bases: TGTGCCAGCAGCCGAGTAGCGGGGGTTTCCTACAATGAGCAGTTCTTC.

This clone was seen a single time. V gene TRBV5-1 combines with J gene TRBJ1-1, with a weak D call TRBD1 (5 bases). The germline V and J ends were trimmed by 4 bases and 1 base, with 14 bases remaining between them. CDR1 and CDR2 (germline): SGHRS, YFSETQ. CDR3 size: 15 residues. The CDR3 DNA is TGCGCCAGCAGCGGACGGGGACTTCAGAACACTGAAGCTTTCTTT. It is translated as CASSGRGLQNTEAFF.

The chain employs TRBV5-1 and TRBJ2-1; tentative D call: TRBD2 (6 bases). Germline loops: CDR1 SGHRS, CDR2 YFSETQ. With 4 bases removed from V and 6 bases from J, the gap between germline ends came to 20 bases. The CDR3 totals 16 residues. The CDR3 DNA follows: TGCGCCAGCAGCGAAAGAGCGGGCGCGCAAGGCAATGAGCAGTTCTTC. Translated: CASSERAGAQGNEQFF.